Given below is one T cell receptor (beta chain) in context. The target antigen is unknown. The sample is drawn from a study of post-analysis software for immune sequencing data. Study details: Disease courses included relapsing-remitting, secondary progressive and progressive-relapsing multiple sclerosis. The study's findings and limits: Patients carried roughly 5 TRBV segments more frequently than controls did, and TRBV5-6, TRBV5-1 and TRBV20-1 were among them. Analysis by F measure revealed that same-batch samples clustered strongly together.

V was pared by 0 bases and J by 4 bases, with 18 bases between. The CDR3 spans 17 residues. CDR1 is ENHRY, CDR2 SYGVKD, per germline. Prepared TCR beta cDNA libraries contained unique molecular identifiers. Input amounts of about 0.85 to 11 million T cells were used. These gave some 500,000 cDNA molecules, so each molecule approximated one T cell. TCRdb re-analysed the PCR reads in MiXCR, keeping a single row per CDR3 protein. The sample has 750,000 to 950,000 distinct CDR3 sequences, approximately 50% seen once; the top ten hold over 4%. The receptor was derived from a girl aged 10-17 years with multiple sclerosis. The V call is TRBV10-3, the J call TRBJ1-2; D gene uncertain. Material: blood. The CDR3 here is CAISESTPSQNPYGYTF. CDR3 bases: TGTGCCATCAGTGAGTCGACCCCCAGCCAGAACCCCTATGGCTACACCTTC.